These 26 T cell receptor beta chains were sequenced from one sample in a study of radiation and T cells in renal cell carcinoma. Repertoires were generated with immunoSEQ multiplex PCR, while TCRdb's copy carries only in-frame clones and drops some. The table includes 120,000 or so clones, 70% to 90% detected once. As to time point: blood 2 weeks post-SBRT. Treatment meaning: 15 Gy SBRT to primary tumor, nephrectomy 4 weeks later. The specimen was blood, collected from a patient whose treatment included radiotherapy and nephrectomy. These receptors were taken from a woman in her sixties or seventies with renal cell carcinoma.

This clone was seen just once. V usage is TRBV5-1 and J usage is TRBJ2-7; TRBD1 aligns across 9 bases. This CDR3 is 15 amino acids long. Germline V gene data show CDR1 as SGHRS and CDR2 as YFSETQ. V gave up 0 bases and J gave up 5 bases; unmatched junction bases: 6. The CDR3 coding sequence is TGCGCCAGCAGCTTGGAGGGACAGGGAGGCCACGAGCAGTACTTC. As protein: CASSLEGQGGHEQYF.

The chain employs TRBV9 and TRBJ2-1, with a tentative D call TRBD2 (7 bases). There are 15 residues in the CDR3. V lost 3 bases and J 4 bases, leaving 14 bases between the germline ends. Germline V gene sequence: CDR1 SGDLS, CDR2 YYNGEE. The CDR3 coding sequence is TGTGCCAGCAGCGGAGCGGGGACAACGTACAATGAGCAGTTCTTC. Translated, it gives CASSGAGTTYNEQFF.

This chain joins TRBV6-5 and TRBJ1-1; the D is unclear. The V and J ends lost 4 bases and 0 bases respectively, with 9 bases between them. Germline CDR1 MNHEY, CDR2 SVGAGI. The CDR3 runs to 14 residues. CDR3 DNA sequence: TGTGCCAGCAGTTCTGTATCCATGAACACTGAAGCTTTCTTT. Translated: CASSSVSMNTEAFF.

V usage is TRBV9 and J usage is TRBJ1-1; 11 positions agree with TRBD1. The CDR3 contains 15 residues. V shed 3 bases, J shed 1 base, and the junction held 2 bases outside the gene matches. CDR1 SGDLS and CDR2 YYNGEE come from the germline V gene. This chain's CDR3 is CASSAGQGGNTEAFF. As DNA, the CDR3 is TGTGCCAGCAGCGCGGGACAGGGGGGGAACACTGAAGCTTTCTTT.

The chain combines TRBV6-1 with TRBJ1-2; maybe TRBD1 (5 bases). CDR1 and CDR2 (germline): MNHNS, SASEGT. Trimming removed 4 bases from V and 1 base from J, with 10 bases in between. There are 14 residues in the CDR3. As DNA, the CDR3 is TGTGCCAGCAGTGTAGGGGACCGTAACTATGGCTACACCTTC. Encoded protein: CASSVGDRNYGYTF.

The rearrangement links TRBV28 to TRBJ2-7, with a tentative D call TRBD1 (6 bases). This CDR3 has 12 amino acids. Germline values: CDR1 MDHEN, CDR2 SYDVKM. V dropped 6 bases and J dropped 4 bases, with 10 bases sitting between them. CDR3: CASSEGGYEQYF. CDR3 DNA: TGTGCCAGCAGCGAAGGGGGATACGAGCAGTACTTC.

This clone appeared a single time. The chain's CDR3 is CAIRSTGGTNRAFF. In DNA, the CDR3 is TGTGCCATCAGGTCAACTGGGGGTACGAATCGAGCTTTCTTT. The chain links TRBV6-1 to TRBJ1-1; weak D call: TRBD1 (5 bases). The CDR3 contains 14 residues. Germline V gene sequence: CDR1 MNHNS, CDR2 SASEGT. Trimming stripped 10 bases from V and 10 bases from J, with 25 bases between.

This chain connects TRBV5-1 to TRBJ2-3; TRBD2 agrees at 13 bases. This CDR3 region has 17 residues. The germline V gene encodes CDR1 SGHRS and CDR2 YFSETQ. Unmatched junction bases numbered 4, after V lost 0 bases and J lost 3 bases. The CDR3 loop is CASSLGLAGGYTDTQYF. The CDR3 DNA sequence: TGCGCCAGCAGCTTGGGACTAGCGGGGGGTTATACAGATACGCAGTATTTT.

The V call is TRBV14, the J call TRBJ1-1; weak D call: TRBD1 (6 bases). The CDR3 runs 13 residues. Trimming took off 4 bases at V and 0 bases at J, with 6 bases between the two ends. Germline V CDR1 and CDR2: SGHDN, FVKESK. CDR3 sequence: CASSRQVNTEAFF. CDR3 coding DNA: TGTGCCAGCAGCCGACAGGTGAACACTGAAGCTTTCTTT.

The chain recombines TRBV5-1 with TRBJ2-1; D perhaps matches TRBD1 (6 bases). V lost 5 bases to trimming and J lost 2 bases, with 11 bases between them. Germline-derived CDR1 and CDR2 are SGHRS and YFSETQ. This CDR3 is built from 14 residues. CDR3 nucleotides: TGCGCCAGCAGATGGGACACTACCTACAATGAGCAGTTCTTC. Its translation is CASRWDTTYNEQFF.

In its sample, this clone is medium-sized. V and J are TRBV5-1 and TRBJ1-3; the D gene is possibly TRBD1 (6 bases). This CDR3 has 14 residues. Trimming cost V 4 bases and J 2 bases, with 10 bases left between them. CDR1 and CDR2 from the germline V gene are SGHRS and YFSETQ. The CDR3 loop is CASSKGGPGNTIYF. The DNA for the CDR3 is TGCGCCAGCAGCAAAGGGGGGCCTGGAAACACCATATATTTT.

This chain joins TRBV5-1 and TRBJ2-1, with 12 bases that match TRBD2. Germline values: CDR1 SGHRS, CDR2 YFSETQ. J lost 6 bases, V lost 4 bases, and 5 bases had no gene match. There are 15 residues in the CDR3. CDR3 DNA: TGCGCCAGCAGCAGGACTAGCGGGATAGGCAATGAGCAGTTCTTC. It translates to CASSRTSGIGNEQFF.

The chain uses TRBV11-3 and TRBJ2-5; 8 bases fit TRBD1. The CDR3 covers 15 residues. Trimming cost V 1 base and J 5 bases; bases outside gene matches: 6. CDR1 is SGHNT and CDR2 is YENEEA in the germline V gene. CDR3 in amino acids: CASSLGTGSDETQYF. The CDR3 coding sequence is TGTGCCAGCAGCTTAGGGACAGGGAGTGACGAGACCCAGTACTTC.

About this clone: Additional DNA sequences in this sample encode the identical CDR3. The chain links TRBV19 to TRBJ2-3; D is uncertain. Per the germline V gene, CDR1 is LNHDA and CDR2 is SQIVND (reference sequence). Trimming stripped 1 base from V and 5 bases from J, with 4 bases between. The CDR3 has 12 amino acids. The DNA of the CDR3 is TGTGCCAGTAGTATAGGGGGAGATACGCAGTATTTT. It encodes CASSIGGDTQYF.

The chain recombines TRBV5-6 with TRBJ2-6; D gene ambiguous. Trimming removed 2 bases at V and 2 bases at J, with 20 bases between. The CDR3 totals 19 residues. The germline CDR1 and CDR2 sequences are SGHDT and YYEEEE. CDR3 residues: CASSFPPGHNRAGANVLTF. The CDR3 DNA is TGTGCCAGCAGCTTTCCTCCGGGCCATAATAGGGCTGGGGCCAACGTCCTGACTTTC.

The chain uses TRBV19 and TRBJ1-1, with D maybe TRBD1 (5 bases). CDR1 LNHDA and CDR2 SQIVND come from the germline V gene (reference sequence). V shed 1 base and J shed 1 base, with 10 bases lying between them. CDR3 length: 15 residues. The CDR3 DNA sequence: TGTGCCAGTAGTATAGTCAAGGGACCGAACACTGAAGCTTTCTTT. Encoded protein: CASSIVKGPNTEAFF.

This chain links TRBV7-8 with TRBJ1-2; TRBD1 might be the D (6 bases). Trimming shortened V by 5 bases and J by 4 bases, and 17 bases separated the two germline ends. CDR3 size: 15 residues. From germline, CDR1 is SGHVS and CDR2 FQNEAQ. The DNA of the CDR3 is TGTGCCAGCAGCCCCGACAGGTCCGGAACCTATGGCTACACCTTC. It is translated as CASSPDRSGTYGYTF.

The gene calls are TRBV7-6 and TRBJ1-3, with unresolved D. The CDR3 spans 16 residues. Trimming took off 3 bases at V and 3 bases at J, with 15 bases between the two ends. Germline values: CDR1 SGHVS, CDR2 FNYEAQ. The CDR3 is CASSFSLGVGGNTIYF. The CDR3 coding sequence is TGTGCCAGCAGCTTTTCTCTCGGTGTGGGTGGAAACACCATATATTTT.

This chain connects TRBV9 to TRBJ1-1, with D uncertain. Looked up from germline, CDR1 is SGDLS and CDR2 is YYNGEE. The CDR3 loop spans 14 amino acids. The ends were cut back, 0 bases at V and 7 bases at J, with 13 bases in the middle. CDR3 sequence (DNA): TGTGCCAGCAGCGTAGTTGGTGGCAGTCTTGAAGCTTTCTTT. As protein: CASSVVGGSLEAFF.

The chain carries TRBV7-2 and TRBJ1-1, with a tentative D call TRBD1 (5 bases). V was cut by 0 bases and J by 5 bases, with 10 bases left in between. This CDR3 comprises 14 residues. Germline lookup yields CDR1 SGHTA and CDR2 FQGNSA. The CDR3 protein is CASSLAGVGTEAFF. In nucleotides, the CDR3 is TGTGCCAGCAGCTTAGCGGGGGTTGGAACTGAAGCTTTCTTT.

This sequence joins TRBV19 and TRBJ1-1; D perhaps matches TRBD1 (5 bases). The CDR3 sequence is 14 residues long. V dropped 3 bases and J dropped 9 bases, with 17 bases sitting between them. CDR1 and CDR2 (germline): LNHDA, SQIVND (reference sequence). CDR3 loop: CASSIETGTAQAFF. CDR3 nucleotide sequence: TGTGCCAGTAGTATTGAGACCGGGACGGCTCAAGCTTTCTTT.

The rearrangement joins TRBV15 to TRBJ2-1; TRBD1 is a possible D gene (5 bases). Trimming took off 7 bases at V and 0 bases at J, with 19 bases between the two ends. The germline V gene has CDR1 LNHNV and CDR2 YYDKDF (reference sequence). The CDR3 has 17 amino acids. The CDR3 bases are TGTGCCACCACCCCCCTCTCAGGGCCAAGCTCCTACAATGAGCAGTTCTTC. Translating it yields CATTPLSGPSSYNEQFF.

The CDR3 protein is CASSSSRGNIQYF. DNA for the CDR3: TGTGCCAGCAGCTCCTCTAGGGGAAACATTCAGTACTTC. The chain has TRBV9 and TRBJ2-4, with TRBD1 as a possible D gene (5 bases). Germline V CDR1 and CDR2: SGDLS, YYNGEE. V lost 4 bases and J 6 bases, leaving 11 bases between the germline ends. CDR3 length equals 13 residues. The full variable domain, completed using reference TRBV9 and TRBJ2-4, is DSGVTQTPKHLITATGQRVTLRCSPRSGDLSVYWYQQSLDQGLQFLIQYYNGEERAKGNILERFSAQQFPDLHSELNLSSLELGDSALYFCASSSSRGNIQYFGAGTRLSVL.

The chain recombines TRBV5-5 with TRBJ2-5; tentative D call: TRBD1 (6 bases). The CDR3 spans 15 residues. Germline assignment: CDR1 SGHKS and CDR2 YYEKEE (reference sequence). V was trimmed by 1 base and J by 2 bases, leaving 12 bases between them. CDR3 nucleotide sequence: TGTGCCAGCAGCTTGACGGGACATTTGCAAGAGACCCAGTACTTC. Residues: CASSLTGHLQETQYF.

This rearrangement joins TRBV6-1 to TRBJ2-7, with D unresolved. Trimming cost V 0 bases and J 7 bases, with 4 bases left between them. This CDR3 has 11 residues. Germline V gives CDR1 MNHNS, CDR2 SASEGT. The CDR3 region has the DNA TGTGCCAGCAGTGAAGCGCCAGAGCAGTACTTC. Protein product: CASSEAPEQYF.

This clone has just one count. The J gene is TRBJ2-1, the V gene TRBV7-9, with a tentative D call TRBD1 (6 bases). CDR1 and CDR2 from the germline V gene are SEHNR and FQNEAQ (reference sequence). The germline V and J ends were trimmed by 5 bases and 2 bases, with 16 bases remaining between them. The CDR3 has 16 residues. CDR3 DNA sequence: TGTGCCAGCAGCCTTTCACAGGGCCTCACCTACAATGAGCAGTTCTTC. Translated, it gives CASSLSQGLTYNEQFF.